This is a list of T cell receptor beta chains from one sample in a study of metastatic and nonmetastatic thyroid tumors. TCRdb re-clonotyped the PCR reads through MiXCR. The sample contains some 19,000 clones, about 27% of which appear only once. The sample was tumor tissue. These receptors were collected from a female donor with papillary thyroid cancer or a benign thyroid nodule (not recorded which). Some clones in this sample may be carry-over from other donors' samples. CDR3s include the opening cysteine and the closing phenylalanine or tryptophan. A D gene is named only where the DNA matches it firmly. Size values are once, few and many counts, or a class for expanded clones, and some rows have none.

D,size,J,V,DNA,CDR3
NA,NA,TRBJ2-1,TRBV3-1,TGTGCCAGCAGCCAAGCCAGGGCCTGGGGTGAGCAGTTCTTC,CASSQARAWGEQFF
NA,few,TRBJ2-7,TRBV5-1,TGCGCCAATAGCTTGGCCCCCCTCCTAAACGACGAGCAGTACTTC,CANSLAPLLNDEQYF
NA,medium-sized,TRBJ2-7,TRBV5-1,TGCGCCAGCAGCTTGGATTACTCCCACCTGAGACCAGAGTACGAGCAGTACTTC,CASSLDYSHLRPEYEQYF
NA,many,TRBJ2-3,TRBV28,TGTGCCAGCAGATACGGGGGATCCAGCACAGATACGCAGTATTTT,CASRYGGSSTDTQYF
TRBD2,NA,TRBJ2-1,TRBV7-2,TGTGCCAGCAGCTCCGGACAAGCGGGAGAGGCTGAGCAGTTCTTC,CASSSGQAGEAEQFF
TRBD1,many,TRBJ1-5,TRBV20-1,TGCAGTGCTAGTTTGGCAGGGGGATTGGCCCAGCATTTT,CSASLAGGLAQHF
NA,many,TRBJ1-4,TRBV20-1,TGCAGTGCTGGGCGCCGGGAAAAACTGTTTTTT,CSAGRREKLFF
TRBD2,NA,TRBJ2-7,TRBV5-1,TGCGCCAGCAGCTTGGTTATTAGCGGGAGATCTTATGAGCAGTACTTC,CASSLVISGRSYEQYF
NA,once,TRBJ2-2,TRBV10-2,TGCGCCAGCAGTGGATTCAGCGTAAGGAGGGGCGGGGAGCTGTTTTTT,CASSGFSVRRGGELFF
TRBD2,medium-sized,TRBJ2-7,TRBV27,TGTGCCAGCAGTTTTGGACTAGCGGGAGAGAAATACTTC,CASSFGLAGEKYF
NA,NA,TRBJ2-7,TRBV10-3,TGTGCCATCAGTAGACTAGAAGGGGGATACGAGCAATACTTC,CAISRLEGGYEQYF
TRBD1,few,TRBJ1-2,TRBV28,TGTGCCAGCAGACCCGGACAGGGGAGGACCAATGGCTACACCTTC,CASRPGQGRTNGYTF
NA,NA,TRBJ1-2,TRBV6-5,TGTGCCAGCAGTGACTCTGGAGAAACTAACTATGGCTACACCTTC,CASSDSGETNYGYTF
NA,many,TRBJ1-6,TRBV3-1,TGTGCCAGCACAGGCAGGGCCGGAATCAATTCACCCCTCCACTTT,CASTGRAGINSPLHF
NA,few,TRBJ1-5,TRBV7-8,TGTGCCAGCAGCTTATATGAGGGGTCCCTTAGCAATCAGCCCCAGCATTTT,CASSLYEGSLSNQPQHF
TRBD1,medium-sized,TRBJ2-2,TRBV28,TGTGCCAGCAGGGGGGACAGAAACGCCGGGGAGCTGTTTTTT,CASRGDRNAGELFF
TRBD1,NA,TRBJ2-5,TRBV27,TGTGCCAGCAGTTCTCGGGTCCGGGACAGGGCACAAGAGACCCAGTACTTC,CASSSRVRDRAQETQYF
NA,many,TRBJ2-2,TRBV19,TGTGCCAGTAGTAGGGAAAGGGACAACGGGGAGCTGTTTTTT,CASSRERDNGELFF
TRBD1,few,TRBJ1-6,TRBV7-8,TGTGCCAGCAGCTCCCGACAGGGCCTCCACTTT,CASSSRQGLHF